The 8 T cell receptor beta chains given below trace back to one sample, sequenced in a study of cytomegalovirus exposure and HLA in healthy donors. Primers: 60 Vbeta forward and 13 Jbeta reverse. The protocol was immunoSEQ multiplex PCR, while the TCRdb copy is restricted to in-frame clones and leaves out a portion. The sample lists over 200,000 clones; roughly 80% were seen once. What was sequenced was PBMCs. The origin of the receptors is a man between 35 and 55 years old in good health and CMV-seropositive.

This chain uses TRBV5-1 with TRBJ1-3, with 9 bases matching TRBD1. The V gene end was trimmed by 0 bases and the J gene end by 2 bases; junction bases not matched to a gene: 3. CDR1 and CDR2 (germline): SGHRS, YFSETQ. This CDR3 is 16 amino acids long. CDR3 coding DNA: TGCGCCAGCAGCTTGGGGACAGGGGATCCTGGAAACACCATATATTTT. Translated, it gives CASSLGTGDPGNTIYF. The variable domain in full, completed from reference TRBV5-1 and TRBJ1-3, reads KAGVTQTPRYLIKTRGQQVTLSCSPISGHRSVSWYQQTPGQGLQFLFEYFSETQRNKGNFPGRFSGRQFSNSRSEMNVSTLELGDSALYLCASSLGTGDPGNTIYFGEGSWLTVV.

J is TRBJ1-4 and V is TRBV6-5; 7 bases agree with TRBD1. This CDR3 has 14 residues. Unmatched junction bases numbered 8, after V lost 6 bases and J lost 7 bases. Germline V gene lookup returns CDR1 MNHEY and CDR2 SVGAGI. This chain's CDR3 is CASSTDREPEKLFF. The CDR3 DNA reads as TGTGCCAGCAGCACCGACAGGGAACCTGAAAAACTGTTTTTT.

V is TRBV4-1 and J is TRBJ2-3; D is unclear. Germline CDR1 and CDR2: MGHRA and YSYEKL. The CDR3 spans 14 residues. The V gene lost 2 bases and the J gene lost 0 bases, with 6 bases spanning the gap. The CDR3 reads CASSQYFSTDTQYF. The CDR3 nucleotides read TGCGCCAGCAGCCAATATTTTAGCACAGATACGCAGTATTTT.

This rearrangement joins TRBV2 to TRBJ1-5, with TRBD1 identical over 11 bases. The CDR3 is 14 residues long. CDR1 is SNHLY, CDR2 FYNNEI, per germline. V was clipped by 4 bases and J by 7 bases; unmatched bases: 3. The CDR3 nucleotides are TGTGCCAGCAGTGGGACAGGGGGCAGGCAGCCCCAGCATTTT. It encodes CASSGTGGRQPQHF.

This clone has more than one count but fewer than ten. The rearrangement uses TRBV5-6 and TRBJ2-5, with D maybe TRBD2 (6 bases). Germline values: CDR1 SGHDT, CDR2 YYEEEE. The CDR3 loop spans 15 amino acids. Trimming took 6 bases from V and 4 from J, leaving 19 bases between them. The CDR3 is CASTQNGGGGETQYF. The CDR3 DNA follows: TGTGCCAGCACCCAGAACGGGGGAGGTGGAGAGACCCAGTACTTC. The whole variable domain, filled in from reference TRBV5-6 and TRBJ2-5, reads DAGVTQSPTHLIKTRGQQVTLRCSPKSGHDTVSWYQQALGQGPQFIFQYYEEEERQRGNFPDRFSGHQFPNYSSELNVNALLLGDSALYLCASTQNGGGGETQYFGPGTRLLVL.

The chain combines TRBV6-1 with TRBJ2-1; 9 bases map to TRBD1. The CDR3 has 15 residues. The V gene end was trimmed by 6 bases and the J gene end by 4 bases; junction bases not matched to a gene: 7. CDR1 is MNHNS and CDR2 is SASEGT in the germline V gene. The CDR3 nucleotides are TGTGCCAGCAGCCTTCCGGGACAGGGTTACAATGAGCAGTTCTTC. Protein: CASSLPGQGYNEQFF.

This chain links TRBV6-1 with TRBJ2-7; D not certain. The CDR3 is 14 residues long. V was clipped by 5 bases and J by 2 bases, with 13 bases between them. Germline V gives CDR1 MNHNS, CDR2 SASEGT. The CDR3 reads CASSFRRGAYEQYF. As DNA, the CDR3 is TGTGCCAGCAGTTTCCGAAGAGGAGCCTACGAGCAGTACTTC.

The chain has TRBV5-1 and TRBJ1-2; D unclear. V was clipped by 0 bases and J by 2 bases, with 11 bases between them. The germline V gene encodes CDR1 SGHRS and CDR2 YFSETQ. The CDR3 has 15 amino acids. CDR3 amino acids: CASSLAVPGNYGYTF. The CDR3 DNA sequence: TGCGCCAGCAGCTTGGCCGTCCCAGGAAACTATGGCTACACCTTC.